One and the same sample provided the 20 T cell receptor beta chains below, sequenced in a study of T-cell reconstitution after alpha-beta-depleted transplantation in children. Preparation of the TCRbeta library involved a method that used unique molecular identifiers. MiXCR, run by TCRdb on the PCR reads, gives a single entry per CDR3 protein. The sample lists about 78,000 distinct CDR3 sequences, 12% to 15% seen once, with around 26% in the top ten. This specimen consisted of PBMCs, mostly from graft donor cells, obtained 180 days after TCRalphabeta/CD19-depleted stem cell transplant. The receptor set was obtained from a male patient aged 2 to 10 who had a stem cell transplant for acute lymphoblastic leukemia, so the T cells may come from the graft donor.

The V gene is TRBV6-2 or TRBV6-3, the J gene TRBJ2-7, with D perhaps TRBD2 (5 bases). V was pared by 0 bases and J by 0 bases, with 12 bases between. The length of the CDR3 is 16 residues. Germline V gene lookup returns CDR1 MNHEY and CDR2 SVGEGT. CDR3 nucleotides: TGTGCCAGCAGTTACTCGAGGACTGCCTCCTCCTACGAGCAGTACTTC. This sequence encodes CASSYSRTASSYEQYF.

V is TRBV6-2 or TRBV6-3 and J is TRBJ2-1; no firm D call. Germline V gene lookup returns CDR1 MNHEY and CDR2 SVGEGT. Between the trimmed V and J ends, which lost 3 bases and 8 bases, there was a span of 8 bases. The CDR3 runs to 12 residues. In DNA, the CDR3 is TGTGCCAGCAGTTATTCCGGCGATGAGCAGTTCTTC. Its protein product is CASSYSGDEQFF.

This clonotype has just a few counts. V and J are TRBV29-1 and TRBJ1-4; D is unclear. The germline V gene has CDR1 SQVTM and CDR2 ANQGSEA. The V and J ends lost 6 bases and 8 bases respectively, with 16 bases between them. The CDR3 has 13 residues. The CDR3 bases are TGCAGCGTCCTGCCTTTGACGGCCGAAAAACTGTTTTTT. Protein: CSVLPLTAEKLFF.

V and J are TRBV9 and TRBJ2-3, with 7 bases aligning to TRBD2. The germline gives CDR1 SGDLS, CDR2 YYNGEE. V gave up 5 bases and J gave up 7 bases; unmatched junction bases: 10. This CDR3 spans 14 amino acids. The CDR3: CASSPGLSRHTQYF. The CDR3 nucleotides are TGTGCCAGCAGTCCGGGACTATCGAGGCATACGCAGTATTTT.

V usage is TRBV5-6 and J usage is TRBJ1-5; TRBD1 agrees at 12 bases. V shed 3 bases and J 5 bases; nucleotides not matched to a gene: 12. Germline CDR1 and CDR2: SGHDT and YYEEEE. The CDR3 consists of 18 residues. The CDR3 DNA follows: TGTGCCAGCAGCTCTACTAGGGACAGGGGGCGCGGGTATCAGCCCCAGCATTTT. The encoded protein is CASSSTRDRGRGYQPQHF.

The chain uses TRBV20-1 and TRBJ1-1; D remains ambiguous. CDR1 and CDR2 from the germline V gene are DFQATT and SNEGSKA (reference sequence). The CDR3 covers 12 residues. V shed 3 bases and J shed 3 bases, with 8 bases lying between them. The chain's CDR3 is CSASSLDTEAFF. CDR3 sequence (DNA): TGCAGTGCTAGTTCTTTGGACACTGAAGCTTTCTTT.

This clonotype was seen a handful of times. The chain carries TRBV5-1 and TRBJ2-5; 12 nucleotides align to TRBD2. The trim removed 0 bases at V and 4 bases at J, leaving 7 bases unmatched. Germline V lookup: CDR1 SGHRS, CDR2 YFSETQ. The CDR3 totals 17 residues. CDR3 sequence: CASSLEASGGARETQYF. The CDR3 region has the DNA TGCGCCAGCAGCTTGGAGGCTAGCGGGGGGGCGAGAGAGACCCAGTACTTC.

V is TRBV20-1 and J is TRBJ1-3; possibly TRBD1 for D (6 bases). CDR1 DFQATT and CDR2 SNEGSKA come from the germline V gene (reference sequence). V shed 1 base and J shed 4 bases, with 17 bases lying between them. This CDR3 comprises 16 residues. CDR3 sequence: CSARGNTGTSGNTIYF. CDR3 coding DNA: TGCAGTGCTAGAGGGAACACAGGGACCTCAGGAAACACCATATATTTT.

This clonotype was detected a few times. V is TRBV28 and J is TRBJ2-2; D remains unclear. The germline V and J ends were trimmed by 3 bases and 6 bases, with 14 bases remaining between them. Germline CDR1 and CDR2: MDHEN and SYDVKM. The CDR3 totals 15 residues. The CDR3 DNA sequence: TGTGCCAGCAGTTTGGTGCTTGTGGGCCCCGGGGAGCTGTTTTTT. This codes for CASSLVLVGPGELFF.

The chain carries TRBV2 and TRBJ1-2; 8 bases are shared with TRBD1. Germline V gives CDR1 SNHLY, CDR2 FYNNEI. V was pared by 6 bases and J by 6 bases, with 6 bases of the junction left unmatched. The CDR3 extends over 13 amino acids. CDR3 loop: CASSYRGGDGYTF. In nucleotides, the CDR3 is TGTGCCAGCAGCTACAGGGGGGGGGATGGCTACACCTTC.

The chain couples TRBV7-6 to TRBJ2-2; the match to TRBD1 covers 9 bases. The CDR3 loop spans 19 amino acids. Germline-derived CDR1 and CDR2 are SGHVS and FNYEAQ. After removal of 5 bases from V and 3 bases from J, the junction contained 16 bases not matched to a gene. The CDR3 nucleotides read TGTGCCAGCAGCCCGGGGGGACAGGGAGCCCTTTCCCACACCGGGGAGCTGTTTTTT. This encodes CASSPGGQGALSHTGELFF.

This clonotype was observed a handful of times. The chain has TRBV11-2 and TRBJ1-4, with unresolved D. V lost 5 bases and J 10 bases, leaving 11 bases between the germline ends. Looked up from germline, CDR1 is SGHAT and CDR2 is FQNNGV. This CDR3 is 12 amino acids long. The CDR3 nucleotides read TGTGCCAGCAGCCCCCCCTTTGGAAAACTGTTTTTT. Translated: CASSPPFGKLFF.

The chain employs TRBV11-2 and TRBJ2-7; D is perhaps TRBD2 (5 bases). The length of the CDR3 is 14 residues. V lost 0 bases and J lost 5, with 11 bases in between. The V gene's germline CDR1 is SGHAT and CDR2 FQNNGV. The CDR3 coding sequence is TGTGCCAGCAGCTTAGACTGGAGGAGCCACGAGCAGTACTTC. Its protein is CASSLDWRSHEQYF.

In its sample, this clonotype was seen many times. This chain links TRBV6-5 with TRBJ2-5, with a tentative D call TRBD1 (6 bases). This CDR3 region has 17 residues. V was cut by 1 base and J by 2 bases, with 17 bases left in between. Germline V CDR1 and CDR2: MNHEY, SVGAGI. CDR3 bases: TGTGCCAGCAGTTACTTATTCTCGGACAGCACACAAGAGACCCAGTACTTC. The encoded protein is CASSYLFSDSTQETQYF.

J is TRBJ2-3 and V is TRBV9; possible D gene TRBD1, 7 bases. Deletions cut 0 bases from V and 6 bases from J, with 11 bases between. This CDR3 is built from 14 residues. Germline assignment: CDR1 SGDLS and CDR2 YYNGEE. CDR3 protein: CASSVGQGGDTQYF. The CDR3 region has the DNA TGTGCCAGCAGCGTAGGGCAGGGGGGCGATACGCAGTATTTT.

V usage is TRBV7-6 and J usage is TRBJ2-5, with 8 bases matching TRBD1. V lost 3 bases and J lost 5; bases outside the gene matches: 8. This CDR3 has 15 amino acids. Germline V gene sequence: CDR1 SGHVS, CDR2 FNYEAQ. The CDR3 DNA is TGTGCCAGCAGCTTCCAAACAGGGGGGATCGAGACCCAGTACTTC. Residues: CASSFQTGGIETQYF.

CDR3 in amino acids: CSARVLAGGSYEQYF. The CDR3 nucleotides are TGCAGTGCTAGGGTACTAGCGGGAGGATCCTACGAGCAGTACTTC. The chain uses TRBV20-1 and TRBJ2-7, with TRBD2 identical over 12 bases. Germline V gene lookup returns CDR1 DFQATT and CDR2 SNEGSKA (reference sequence). The CDR3 contains 15 residues. The ends lost 3 bases at V and 1 base at J; junction bases unmatched: 4.

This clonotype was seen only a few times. The CDR3 is CASSEWNQGPYEQYF. The CDR3 bases are TGCGCCAGCAGTGAGTGGAATCAGGGGCCCTACGAGCAGTACTTC. The rearrangement links TRBV10-2 to TRBJ2-7; tentative D call: TRBD1 (6 bases). The V gene's germline CDR1 is WSHSY and CDR2 SAAADI. There are 15 residues in the CDR3. V gave up 1 base and J gave up 2 bases, with 12 bases separating them.

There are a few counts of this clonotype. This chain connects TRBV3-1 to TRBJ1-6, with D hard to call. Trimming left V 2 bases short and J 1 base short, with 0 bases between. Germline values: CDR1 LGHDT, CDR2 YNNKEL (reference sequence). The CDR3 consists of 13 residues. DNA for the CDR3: TGTGCCAGCAGCCAATCCTATAATTCACCCCTCCACTTT. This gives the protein CASSQSYNSPLHF. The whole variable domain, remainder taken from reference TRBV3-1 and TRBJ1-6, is DTAVSQTPKYLVTQMGNDKSIKCEQNLGHDTMYWYKQDSKKFLKIMFSYNNKELIINETVPNRFSPKSPDKAHLNLHINSLELGDSAVYFCASSQSYNSPLHFGNGTRLTVT.

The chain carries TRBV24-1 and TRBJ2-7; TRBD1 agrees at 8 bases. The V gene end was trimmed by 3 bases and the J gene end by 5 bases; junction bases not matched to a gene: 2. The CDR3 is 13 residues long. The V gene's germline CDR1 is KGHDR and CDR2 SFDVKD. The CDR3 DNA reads TGTGCCACCAGTGATGAGACAGGGGACGAGCAGTACTTC. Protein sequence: CATSDETGDEQYF.